Listed below are T cell receptor beta chains from one sample, sequenced in a study of T cells after yellow fever vaccination. MiXCR, applied by TCRdb to the 5' RACE reads, yields one record per CDR3 protein. The sample carries tens of thousands of distinct CDR3 sequences, around 7% recorded once. Sequences were derived from CD8+ T cells sorted from PBMCs, sampled around 10 days after the first yellow fever vaccination. All receptors derive from a man between 18 and 35 years old who received the YFV17D yellow fever vaccine. Each CDR3 is given without its conserved first and last residue.

TRBV4-1,TRBJ2-5,ASSQDGVAQY
TRBV6-1,TRBJ1-2,ASSDGEYGYT
TRBV12-3/TRBV12-4,TRBJ1-1,ASSPEKAEAF
TRBV14,TRBJ2-1,ASSSDIYNEQF
TRBV4-1,TRBJ1-5,ASSQERGRQPQH
TRBV7-2,TRBJ2-3,ASSLLADRTDTQY
TRBV7-8,TRBJ1-2,ASSARLQGNYGYT
TRBV4-1,TRBJ2-7,ASSQVKGTGTYEQY
TRBV12-3/TRBV12-4,TRBJ2-1,ASSSTGRKYNEQF
TRBV4-3,TRBJ2-1,ASSQTSLNEQF
TRBV10-3,TRBJ1-2,AIRGDSLNYGYT
TRBV2,TRBJ2-1,ASSRASGGTYNEQF
TRBV5-1,TRBJ2-2,ASSLSPEFNTGELF
TRBV7-8,TRBJ2-2,ASSFASSGVTGELF
TRBV28,TRBJ2-3,ASSLLAGSTDTQY
TRBV11-2,TRBJ2-2,ASSLVVTGELF
TRBV5-1,TRBJ2-1,ASSFLSLAYNEQF
TRBV4-1,TRBJ2-5,ASSQELRPETQY
TRBV6-2/TRBV6-3,TRBJ2-5,ASSYSTSGGYQETQY
TRBV30,TRBJ2-3,AWSQGDTQY